This T cell receptor (beta chain) is from a study of Tregs in tolerant kidney transplant recipients. Study results and caveats: The most relevant donor-specific Treg TCRbeta repertoire apparently came from expansion with activated donor B cells.

Unstimulated Tregs (CD4+CD25+CD127-) and CD4+CD25- non-Tregs were sorted from PBMCs. TCRdb's copy holds only in-frame clones and misses some; the assay was immunoSEQ multiplex PCR. The sample lists under 20,000 clones; 75% to 85% were seen once. Germline-derived CDR1 and CDR2 are SGHDT and YYEEEE. This CDR3 is built from 13 residues. Trimming cost V 4 bases and J 4 bases, with 11 bases left between them. Concerning this clone itself: The antigen is undetermined.

The V call is TRBV5-6, the J call TRBJ1-2; tentatively, D is TRBD1 (5 bases). The source material was Tregs from blood. The sequence came from a human donor in good health. The CDR3 spells CASSRAQAYGYTF. The CDR3 bases are TGTGCCAGCAGCCGGGCACAGGCCTATGGCTACACCTTC.